Detailed here is one TCR beta chain. The assay used deep level. The data were produced by immunoSEQ multiplex PCR, yet TCRdb's version contains in-frame clones alone and is incomplete. The sample comprises millions of clones, approximately 95% of which are singletons, and 0.39% rests with the top ten. Nashville, Tennessee was home to all donors, each a Caucasian adult. V dropped 4 bases and J dropped 1 base, with 9 bases sitting between them. CDR1 is SGHNT and CDR2 is YYREEE in the germline V gene (reference sequence). The CDR3 spans 13 residues. This sample was included in a study of shared clonotypes between healthy human individuals. In the study overall: The study used three CD4 naive, three CD4 memory, two CD8 naive and one CD8 memory plate per donor.

This receptor was obtained from a man aged 18 to 30 in good health. Some clones in this sample may be carry-over from other donors' samples. The genes are TRBV5-4 and TRBJ2-7, with D maybe TRBD1 (5 bases). Sequencing used naive CD4+ T cells from PBMCs. Subset noted: CD45RA+ positively selected. CDR3 residues: CASSLQESYEQYF. The CDR3 DNA reads TGTGCCAGCAGCCTACAGGAGTCCTACGAGCAGTACTTC. Supplemented by reference TRBV5-4 and TRBJ2-7, the full variable domain reads ETGVTQSPTHLIKTRGQQVTLRCSSQSGHNTVSWYQQALGQGPQFIFQYYREEENGRGNFPPRFSGLQFPNYSSELNVNALELDDSALYLCASSLQESYEQYFGPGTRLTVT.